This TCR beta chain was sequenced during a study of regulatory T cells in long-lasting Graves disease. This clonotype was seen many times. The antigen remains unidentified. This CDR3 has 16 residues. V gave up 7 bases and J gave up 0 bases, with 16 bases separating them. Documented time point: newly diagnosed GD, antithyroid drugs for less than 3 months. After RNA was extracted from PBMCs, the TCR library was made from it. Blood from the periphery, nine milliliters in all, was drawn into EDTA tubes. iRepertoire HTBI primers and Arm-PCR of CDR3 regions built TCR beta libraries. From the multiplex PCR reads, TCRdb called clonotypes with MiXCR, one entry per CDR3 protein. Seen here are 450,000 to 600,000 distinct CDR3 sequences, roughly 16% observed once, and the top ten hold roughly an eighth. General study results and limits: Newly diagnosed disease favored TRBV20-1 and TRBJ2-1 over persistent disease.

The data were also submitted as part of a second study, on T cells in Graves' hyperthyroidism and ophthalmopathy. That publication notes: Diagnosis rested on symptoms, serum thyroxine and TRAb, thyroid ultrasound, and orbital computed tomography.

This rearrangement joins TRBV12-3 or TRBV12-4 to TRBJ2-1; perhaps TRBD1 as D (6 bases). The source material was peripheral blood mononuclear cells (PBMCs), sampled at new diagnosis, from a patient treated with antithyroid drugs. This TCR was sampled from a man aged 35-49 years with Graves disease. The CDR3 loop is CASTLMGHFSYNEQFF. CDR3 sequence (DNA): TGTGCCAGCACCCTAATGGGACACTTCTCCTACAATGAGCAGTTCTTC.